The clone carrying this T cell receptor (beta chain) has a handful of counts. Antigen unknown. This CDR3 is 20 amino acids long. These data originate in a study of cytomegalovirus exposure and HLA in healthy donors. Broader study findings: According to the study, 160 or so TCR beta chains were cytomegalovirus-associated. In most subjects, TCR beta sequences reportedly gave accurate predictions of HLA-A and HLA-B alleles.

PCR was performed using 60 Vbeta and 13 Jbeta primers. TCRdb keeps only in-frame clones here, not all; method: immunoSEQ multiplex PCR. Found here are approximately 86,000 clones, around 71% of them singletons; the top ten hold approximately 8.9%. The TCR originated in a man between 60 and 75 years old in good health and CMV-seronegative. The sequencing sample was made of PBMCs. This sequence joins TRBV21-1 and TRBJ1-1. TRBV21-1 is termed a pseudogene. In DNA form, the CDR3 reads TGTGCCAGCATCACAAGAGGAGGACGCCCCTTCATCGTAGGTAACACTGAAGCTTTCTTT. Translation gives CASITRGGRPFIVGNTEAFF.